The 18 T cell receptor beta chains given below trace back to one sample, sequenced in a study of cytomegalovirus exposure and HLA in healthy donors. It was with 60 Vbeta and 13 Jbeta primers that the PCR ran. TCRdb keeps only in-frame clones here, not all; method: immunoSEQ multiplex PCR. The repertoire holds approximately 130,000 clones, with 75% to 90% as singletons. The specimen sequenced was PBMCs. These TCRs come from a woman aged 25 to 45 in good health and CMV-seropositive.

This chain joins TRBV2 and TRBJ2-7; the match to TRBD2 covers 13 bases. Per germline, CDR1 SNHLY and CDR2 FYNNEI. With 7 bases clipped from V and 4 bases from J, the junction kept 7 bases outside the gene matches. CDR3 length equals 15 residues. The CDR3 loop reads CASTGGLAGTYEQYF. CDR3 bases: TGTGCCAGCACGGGGGGACTAGCGGGAACTTACGAGCAGTACTTC.

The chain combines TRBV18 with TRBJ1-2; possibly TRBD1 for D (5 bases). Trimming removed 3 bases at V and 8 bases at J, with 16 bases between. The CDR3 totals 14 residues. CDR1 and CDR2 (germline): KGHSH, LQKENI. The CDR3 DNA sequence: TGTGCCAGCTCACCTGGCACCAGCACAGGAGGCTACACCTTC. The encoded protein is CASSPGTSTGGYTF.

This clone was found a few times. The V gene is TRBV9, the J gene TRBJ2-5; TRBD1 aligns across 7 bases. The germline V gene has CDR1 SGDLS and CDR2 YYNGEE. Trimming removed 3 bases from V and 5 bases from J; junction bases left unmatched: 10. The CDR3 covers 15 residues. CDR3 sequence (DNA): TGTGCCAGCAGCGCCGCAACAGGGGTTGGGGAGACCCAGTACTTC. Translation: CASSAATGVGETQYF.

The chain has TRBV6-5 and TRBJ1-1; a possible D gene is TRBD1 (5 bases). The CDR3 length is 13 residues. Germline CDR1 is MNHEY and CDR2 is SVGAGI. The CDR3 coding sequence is TGTGCTGGGGGGTCCCTCCTGAACACTGAAGCTTTCTTT. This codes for CAGGSLLNTEAFF.

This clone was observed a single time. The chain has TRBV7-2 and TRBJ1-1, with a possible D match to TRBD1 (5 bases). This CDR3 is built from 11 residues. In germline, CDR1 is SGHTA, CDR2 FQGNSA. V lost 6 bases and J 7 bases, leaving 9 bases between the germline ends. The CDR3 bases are TGTGCCAGCAGATCCAGGGTTGAAGCTTTCTTT. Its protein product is CASRSRVEAFF.

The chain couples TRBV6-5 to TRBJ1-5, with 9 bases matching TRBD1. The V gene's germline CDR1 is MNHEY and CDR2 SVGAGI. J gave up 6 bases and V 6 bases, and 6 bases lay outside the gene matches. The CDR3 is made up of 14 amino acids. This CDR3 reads CASRRTGDAQPQHF. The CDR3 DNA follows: TGTGCCAGCAGACGGACAGGGGATGCTCAGCCCCAGCATTTT.

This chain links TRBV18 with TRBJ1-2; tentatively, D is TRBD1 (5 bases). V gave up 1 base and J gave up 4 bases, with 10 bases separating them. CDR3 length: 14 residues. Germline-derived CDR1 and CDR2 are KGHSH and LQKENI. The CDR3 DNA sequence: TGTGCCAGCTCACCACGACAGCCCCTCTATGGCTACACCTTC. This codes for CASSPRQPLYGYTF.

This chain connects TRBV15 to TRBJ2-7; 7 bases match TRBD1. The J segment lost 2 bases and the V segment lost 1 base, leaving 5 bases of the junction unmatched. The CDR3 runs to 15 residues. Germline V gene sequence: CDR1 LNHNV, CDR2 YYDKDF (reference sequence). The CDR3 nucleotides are TGTGCCACCAGCAGAGGACAGGGAACCCCCTACGAGCAGTACTTC. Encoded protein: CATSRGQGTPYEQYF.

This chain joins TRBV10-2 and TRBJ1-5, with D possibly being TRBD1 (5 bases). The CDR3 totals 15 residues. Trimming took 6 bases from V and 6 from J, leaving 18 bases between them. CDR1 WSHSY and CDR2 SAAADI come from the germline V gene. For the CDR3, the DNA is TGCGCCAGCAGAGGCGCGCAGGGTGAAGCTCAGCCCCAGCATTTT. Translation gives CASRGAQGEAQPQHF.

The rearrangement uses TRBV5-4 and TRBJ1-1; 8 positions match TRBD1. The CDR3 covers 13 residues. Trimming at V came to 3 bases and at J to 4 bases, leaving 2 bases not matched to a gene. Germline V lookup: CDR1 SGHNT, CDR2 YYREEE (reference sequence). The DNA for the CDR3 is TGTGCCAGCAGCTACAGGGGGAGCACTGAAGCTTTCTTT. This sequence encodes CASSYRGSTEAFF. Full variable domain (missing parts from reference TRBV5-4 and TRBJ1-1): ETGVTQSPTHLIKTRGQQVTLRCSSQSGHNTVSWYQQALGQGPQFIFQYYREEENGRGNFPPRFSGLQFPNYSSELNVNALELDDSALYLCASSYRGSTEAFFGQGTRLTVV.

The CDR3 here is CASSYSTHRKGYTF. CDR3 DNA: TGTGCCAGCAGTTACAGTACCCACAGGAAGGGCTACACCTTC. V gene TRBV6-5 combines with J gene TRBJ1-2, with TRBD1 as a possible D gene (5 bases). The V gene lost 2 bases and the J gene lost 8 bases, with 15 bases spanning the gap. This CDR3 contains 14 residues. Germline V gene sequence: CDR1 MNHEY, CDR2 SVGAGI.

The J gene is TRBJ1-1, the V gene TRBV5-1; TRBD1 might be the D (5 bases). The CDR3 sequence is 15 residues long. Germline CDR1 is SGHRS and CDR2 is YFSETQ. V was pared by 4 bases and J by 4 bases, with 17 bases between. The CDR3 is CASSPLDGGGTEAFF. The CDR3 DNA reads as TGCGCCAGCAGCCCCTTGGACGGGGGTGGCACTGAAGCTTTCTTT. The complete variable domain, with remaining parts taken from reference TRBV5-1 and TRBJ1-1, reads KAGVTQTPRYLIKTRGQQVTLSCSPISGHRSVSWYQQTPGQGLQFLFEYFSETQRNKGNFPGRFSGRQFSNSRSEMNVSTLELGDSALYLCASSPLDGGGTEAFFGQGTRLTVV.

CDR3 region: CASSYSRAGNQPQHF. The CDR3 DNA reads as TGTGCCAGCAGTTACTCGAGGGCAGGCAATCAGCCCCAGCATTTT. The rearrangement uses TRBV6-6 and TRBJ1-5; no firm D call. V gave up 0 bases and J gave up 2 bases, with 8 bases separating them. The CDR3 is made up of 15 amino acids. Germline V gene data show CDR1 as MNHNY and CDR2 as SVGAGI (reference sequence).

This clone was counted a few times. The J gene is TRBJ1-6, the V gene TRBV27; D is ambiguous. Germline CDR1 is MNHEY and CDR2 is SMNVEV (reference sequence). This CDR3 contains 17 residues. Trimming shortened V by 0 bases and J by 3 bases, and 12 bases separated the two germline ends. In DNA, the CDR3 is TGTGCCAGCAGTTTATCGCGGGGAAATGGCTATAATTCACCCCTCCACTTT. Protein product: CASSLSRGNGYNSPLHF.

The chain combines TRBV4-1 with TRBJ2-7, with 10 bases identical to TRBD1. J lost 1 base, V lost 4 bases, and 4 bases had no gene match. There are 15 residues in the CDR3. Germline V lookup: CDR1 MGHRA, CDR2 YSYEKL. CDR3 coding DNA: TGCGCCAGCAGCCGTGGGACAGGGGTATCCTACGAGCAGTACTTC. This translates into CASSRGTGVSYEQYF.

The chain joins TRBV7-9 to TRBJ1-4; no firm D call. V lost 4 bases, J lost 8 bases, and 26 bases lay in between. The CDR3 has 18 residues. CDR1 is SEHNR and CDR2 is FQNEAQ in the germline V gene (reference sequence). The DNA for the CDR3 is TGTGCCAGCAGCTACAGCCCCTCCTCAAGGCTTGGGTGGGAAAAACTGTTTTTT. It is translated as CASSYSPSSRLGWEKLFF.

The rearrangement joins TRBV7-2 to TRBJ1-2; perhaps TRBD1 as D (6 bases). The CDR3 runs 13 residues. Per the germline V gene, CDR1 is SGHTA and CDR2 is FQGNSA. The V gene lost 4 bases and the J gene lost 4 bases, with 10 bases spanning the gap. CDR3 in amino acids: CASSSRDIYGYTF. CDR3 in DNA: TGTGCCAGCAGCTCAAGGGACATCTATGGCTACACCTTC.

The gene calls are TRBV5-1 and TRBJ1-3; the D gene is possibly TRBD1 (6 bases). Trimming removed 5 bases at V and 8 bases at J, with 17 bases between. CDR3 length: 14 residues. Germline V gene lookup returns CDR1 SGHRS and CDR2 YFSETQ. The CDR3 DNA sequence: TGCGCCAGCAGTTCCACAGGGTTGGGGGACACCATATATTTT. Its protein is CASSSTGLGDTIYF.